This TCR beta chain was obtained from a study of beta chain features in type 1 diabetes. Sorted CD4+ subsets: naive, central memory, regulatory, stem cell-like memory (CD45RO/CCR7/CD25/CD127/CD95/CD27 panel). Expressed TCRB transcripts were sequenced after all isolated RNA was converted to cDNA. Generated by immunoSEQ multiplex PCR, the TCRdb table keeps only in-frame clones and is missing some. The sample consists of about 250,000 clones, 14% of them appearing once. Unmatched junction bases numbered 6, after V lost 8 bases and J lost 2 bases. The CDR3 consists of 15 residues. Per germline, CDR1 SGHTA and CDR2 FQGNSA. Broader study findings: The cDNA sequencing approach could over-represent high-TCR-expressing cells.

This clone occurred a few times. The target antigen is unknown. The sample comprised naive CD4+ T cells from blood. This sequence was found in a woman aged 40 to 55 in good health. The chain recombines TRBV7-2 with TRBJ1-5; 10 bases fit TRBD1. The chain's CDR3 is CASREGTGGNQPQHF. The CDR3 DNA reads TGTGCCAGCCGGGAGGGGACAGGGGGCAATCAGCCCCAGCATTTT.